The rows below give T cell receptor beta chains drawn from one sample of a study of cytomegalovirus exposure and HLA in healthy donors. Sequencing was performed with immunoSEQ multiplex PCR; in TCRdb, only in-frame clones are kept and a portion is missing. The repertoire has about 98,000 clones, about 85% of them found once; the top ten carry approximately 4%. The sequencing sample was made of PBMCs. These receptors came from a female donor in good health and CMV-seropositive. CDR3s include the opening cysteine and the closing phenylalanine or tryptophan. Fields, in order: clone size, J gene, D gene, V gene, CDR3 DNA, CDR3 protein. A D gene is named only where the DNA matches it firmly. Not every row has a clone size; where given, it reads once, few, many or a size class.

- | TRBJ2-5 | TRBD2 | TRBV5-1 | TGCGCCAGCAGCAAAACACGGGGGGGTATGGAGACCCAGTACTTC | CASSKTRGGMETQYF
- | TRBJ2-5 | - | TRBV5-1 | TGCGCCAGCAGCCTCCCAGGGGCGGAGACCCAGTACTTC | CASSLPGAETQYF
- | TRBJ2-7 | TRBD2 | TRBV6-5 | TGTGCCAGCAGTTTAGCGGGGGGCTACGAGCAGTACTTC | CASSLAGGYEQYF
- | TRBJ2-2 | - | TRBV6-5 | TGTGCCAGCACCGACGGAGGGAACACCGGGGAGCTGTTTTTT | CASTDGGNTGELFF
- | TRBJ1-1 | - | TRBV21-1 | TGTGCCAGCAGCAGCGACAGTAACACTGAAGCTTTCTTT | CASSSDSNTEAFF
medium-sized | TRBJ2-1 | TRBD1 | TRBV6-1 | TGTGCCAGCAGCCGAACACAGGGGGGTATGAATGAGCAGTTCTTC | CASSRTQGGMNEQFF
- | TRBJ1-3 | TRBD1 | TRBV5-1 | TGCGCCAGCAGCATCGGAGGGGGCAATGGAAACACCATATATTTT | CASSIGGGNGNTIYF
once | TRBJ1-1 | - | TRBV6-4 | TGTGCCAGCAGTAACCAGGGGAACACTGAAGCTTTCTTT | CASSNQGNTEAFF
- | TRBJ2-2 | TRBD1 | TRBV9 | TGTGCCAGCAGCGTGGGGACAGCCTTGGGGCTTAACACCGGGGAGCTGTTTTTT | CASSVGTALGLNTGELFF
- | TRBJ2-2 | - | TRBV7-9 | TGTGCCAGCAGCTTAACTCGACAGGTCGGGACCGGGGAGCTGTTTTTT | CASSLTRQVGTGELFF
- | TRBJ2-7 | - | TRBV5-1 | TGCGCCAGCAGCTTAGGGCCGGGGTCCTACGAGCAGTACTTC | CASSLGPGSYEQYF
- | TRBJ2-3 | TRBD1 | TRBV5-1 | TGCGCCAGCAGCTGGACAGGCGGCACAGATACGCAGTATTTT | CASSWTGGTDTQYF
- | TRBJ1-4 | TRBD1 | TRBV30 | TGTGCCTGGAGTCGTCCCGGGACAGGGGAATTTGAAAAACTGTTTTTT | CAWSRPGTGEFEKLFF
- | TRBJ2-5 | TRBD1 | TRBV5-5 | TGTGCCAGCAGCTTCACCCGGACAGGCCAAGAGACCCAGTACTTC | CASSFTRTGQETQYF
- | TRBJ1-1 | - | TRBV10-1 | TGCGCCAGCAGTGTCTCACGGGGAGGCAAGAACACTGAAGCTTTCTTT | CASSVSRGGKNTEAFF
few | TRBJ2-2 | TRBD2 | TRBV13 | TGTGCCAGCAGCGTCGGGACTAGCGGGAGGGCACTTACCGGGGAGCTGTTTTTT | CASSVGTSGRALTGELFF